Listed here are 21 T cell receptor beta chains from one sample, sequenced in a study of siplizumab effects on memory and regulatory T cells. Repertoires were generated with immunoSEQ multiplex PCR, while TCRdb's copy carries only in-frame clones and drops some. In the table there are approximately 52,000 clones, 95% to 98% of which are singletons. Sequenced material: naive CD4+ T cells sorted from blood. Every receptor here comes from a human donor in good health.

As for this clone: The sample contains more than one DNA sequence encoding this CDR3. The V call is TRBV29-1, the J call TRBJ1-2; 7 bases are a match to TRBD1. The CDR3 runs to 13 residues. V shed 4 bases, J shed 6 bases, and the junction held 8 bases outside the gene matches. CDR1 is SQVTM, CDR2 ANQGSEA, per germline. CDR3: CSVAPDRVDGYTF. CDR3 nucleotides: TGCAGCGTTGCCCCTGACAGGGTTGATGGCTACACCTTC.

The CDR3 DNA reads TGTGCCTGGGGACAAGCTAGCAATCAGCCCCAGCATTTT. This sequence encodes CAWGQASNQPQHF. The chain combines TRBV30 with TRBJ1-5; D is possibly TRBD1 (5 bases). The V end lost 5 bases, the J end lost 0 bases, and 8 bases lay between the germline ends. The CDR3 is made up of 13 amino acids. The V gene's germline CDR1 is GTSNPN and CDR2 SVGIG (reference sequence). Combining the CDR3 with reference TRBV30 and TRBJ1-5 gives the whole variable domain SQTIHQWPATLVQPVGSPLSLECTVEGTSNPNLYWYRQAAGRGLQLLFYSVGIGQISSEVPQNLSASRPQDRQFILSSKKLLLSDSGFYLCAWGQASNQPQHFGDGTRLSIL.

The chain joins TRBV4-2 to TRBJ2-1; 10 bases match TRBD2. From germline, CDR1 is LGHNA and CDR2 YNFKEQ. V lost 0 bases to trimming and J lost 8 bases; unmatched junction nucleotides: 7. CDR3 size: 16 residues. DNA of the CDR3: TGTGCCAGCAGCCAAGATCTAGCGGGAGTCACGTATGAGCAGTTCTTC. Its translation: CASSQDLAGVTYEQFF.

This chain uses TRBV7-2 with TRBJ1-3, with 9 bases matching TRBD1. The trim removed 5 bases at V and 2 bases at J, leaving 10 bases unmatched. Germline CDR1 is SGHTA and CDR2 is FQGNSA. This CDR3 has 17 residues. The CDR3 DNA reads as TGTGCCAGCAGCCGCCAGACAGGGGGGGATACTGGAAACACCATATATTTT. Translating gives CASSRQTGGDTGNTIYF.

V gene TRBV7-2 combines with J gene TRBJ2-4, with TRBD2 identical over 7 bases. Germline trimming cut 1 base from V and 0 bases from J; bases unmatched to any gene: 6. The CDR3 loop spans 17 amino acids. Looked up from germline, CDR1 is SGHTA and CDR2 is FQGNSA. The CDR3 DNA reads TGTGCCAGCAGCTTAGAGGGCGGGAGCTTAGCCAAAAACATTCAGTACTTC. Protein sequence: CASSLEGGSLAKNIQYF.

DNA of the CDR3: TGTGCCAGCAGTGCCCCCAGGGGAGAAGAGACCCAGTACTTC. This translates into CASSAPRGEETQYF. This sequence joins TRBV28 and TRBJ2-5; possible D gene TRBD1, 6 bases. The length of the CDR3 is 14 residues. Germline V gene data show CDR1 as MDHEN and CDR2 as SYDVKM. Trimming took 5 bases from V and 3 from J, leaving 13 bases between them.

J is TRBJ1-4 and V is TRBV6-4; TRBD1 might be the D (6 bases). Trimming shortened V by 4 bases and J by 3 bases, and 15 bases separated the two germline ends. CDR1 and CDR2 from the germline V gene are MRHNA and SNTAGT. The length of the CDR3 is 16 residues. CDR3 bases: TGTGCCAGCAGTGGGTTCCACTGGGGGCCTAATGAAAAACTGTTTTTT. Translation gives CASSGFHWGPNEKLFF.

The CDR3 here is CASSSDRNSPLHF. Written as DNA, the CDR3 is TGTGCCAGCAGCTCTGACAGAAATTCACCCCTCCACTTT. The chain couples TRBV7-3 to TRBJ1-6, with D perhaps TRBD1 (5 bases). The CDR3 covers 13 residues. Germline V lookup: CDR1 SGHTA, CDR2 FQGTGA. The V and J ends lost 4 bases and 7 bases respectively, with 8 bases between them.

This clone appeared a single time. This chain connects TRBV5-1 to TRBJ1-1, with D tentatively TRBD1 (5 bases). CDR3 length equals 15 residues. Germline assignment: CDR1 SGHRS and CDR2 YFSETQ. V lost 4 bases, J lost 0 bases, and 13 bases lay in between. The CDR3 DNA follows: TGCGCCAGCAGCCCTGCAACAGGTATGAACACTGAAGCTTTCTTT. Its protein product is CASSPATGMNTEAFF.

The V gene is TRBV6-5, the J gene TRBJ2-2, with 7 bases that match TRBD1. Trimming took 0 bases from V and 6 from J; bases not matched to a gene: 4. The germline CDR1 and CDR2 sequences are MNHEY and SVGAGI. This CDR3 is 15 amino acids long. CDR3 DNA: TGTGCCAGCAGTTACTCCCAGGGGGTGCCCGGGGAGCTGTTTTTT. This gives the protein CASSYSQGVPGELFF.

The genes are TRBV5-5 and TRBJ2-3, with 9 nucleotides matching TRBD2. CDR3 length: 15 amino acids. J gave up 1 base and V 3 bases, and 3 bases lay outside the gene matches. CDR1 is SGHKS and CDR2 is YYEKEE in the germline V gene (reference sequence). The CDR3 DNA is TGTGCCAGCAGCTCTCCTAGCGGGGGCACAGATACGCAGTATTTT. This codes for CASSSPSGGTDTQYF.

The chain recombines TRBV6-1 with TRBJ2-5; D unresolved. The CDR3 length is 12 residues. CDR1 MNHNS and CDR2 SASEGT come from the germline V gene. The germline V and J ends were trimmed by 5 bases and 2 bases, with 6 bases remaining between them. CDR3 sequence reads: CASSSFQETQYF. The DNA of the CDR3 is TGTGCCAGCAGTTCGTTTCAAGAGACCCAGTACTTC.

In DNA, the CDR3 is TGTGCCCAGTACCCCTCTGGGGCCAACGTCCTGACTTTC. Its protein is CAQYPSGANVLTF. The chain carries TRBV30 and TRBJ2-6, with D hard to call. CDR1 and CDR2 (germline): GTSNPN, SVGIG (reference sequence). Trimming took off 8 bases at V and 0 bases at J, with 8 bases between the two ends. The CDR3 has 13 amino acids.

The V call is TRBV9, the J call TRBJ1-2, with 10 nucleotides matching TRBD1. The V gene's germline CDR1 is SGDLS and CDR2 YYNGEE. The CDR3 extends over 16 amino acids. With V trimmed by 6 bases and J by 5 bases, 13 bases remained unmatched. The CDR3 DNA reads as TGTGCCAGCAACCCTTCCCGGGACAGGGGAGATTATGGCTACACCTTC. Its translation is CASNPSRDRGDYGYTF.

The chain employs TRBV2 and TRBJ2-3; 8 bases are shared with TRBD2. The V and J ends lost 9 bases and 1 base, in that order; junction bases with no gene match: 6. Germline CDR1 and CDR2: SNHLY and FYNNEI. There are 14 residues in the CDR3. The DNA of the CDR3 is TGTGCCAGTAGACTAGCGATCGGCACAGATACGCAGTATTTT. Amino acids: CASRLAIGTDTQYF.

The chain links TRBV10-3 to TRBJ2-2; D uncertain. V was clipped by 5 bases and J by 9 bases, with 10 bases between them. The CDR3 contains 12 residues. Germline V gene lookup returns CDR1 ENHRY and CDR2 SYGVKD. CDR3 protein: CAISTRSRELFF. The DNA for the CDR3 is TGTGCCATCAGTACCCGATCAAGGGAGCTGTTTTTT.

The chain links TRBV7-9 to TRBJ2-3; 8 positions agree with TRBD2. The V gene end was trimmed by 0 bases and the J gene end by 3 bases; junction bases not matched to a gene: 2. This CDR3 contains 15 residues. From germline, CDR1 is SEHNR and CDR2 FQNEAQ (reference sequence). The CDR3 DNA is TGTGCCAGCAGCTTAGCAGCGGGGGTTACAGATACGCAGTATTTT. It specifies CASSLAAGVTDTQYF.

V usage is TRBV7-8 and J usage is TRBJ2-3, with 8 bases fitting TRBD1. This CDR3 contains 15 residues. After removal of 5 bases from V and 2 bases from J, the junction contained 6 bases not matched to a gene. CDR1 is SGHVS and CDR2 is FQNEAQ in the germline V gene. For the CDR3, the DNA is TGTGCCAGCAGCCCCGGGACAGGCTTCACAGATACGCAGTATTTT. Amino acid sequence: CASSPGTGFTDTQYF.

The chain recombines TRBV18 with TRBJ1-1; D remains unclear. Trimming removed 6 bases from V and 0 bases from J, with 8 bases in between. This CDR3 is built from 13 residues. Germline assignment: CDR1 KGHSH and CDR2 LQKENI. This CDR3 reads CASSPTVNTEAFF. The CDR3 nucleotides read TGTGCCAGCTCCCCCACTGTGAACACTGAAGCTTTCTTT.

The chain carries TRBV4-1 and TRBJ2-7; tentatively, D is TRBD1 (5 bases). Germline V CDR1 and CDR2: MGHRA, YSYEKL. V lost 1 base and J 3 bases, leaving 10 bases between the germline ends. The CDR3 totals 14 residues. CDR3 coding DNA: TGCGCCAGCAGCCAAGTTTTCAGGGACTACGAGCAGTACTTC. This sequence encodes CASSQVFRDYEQYF.

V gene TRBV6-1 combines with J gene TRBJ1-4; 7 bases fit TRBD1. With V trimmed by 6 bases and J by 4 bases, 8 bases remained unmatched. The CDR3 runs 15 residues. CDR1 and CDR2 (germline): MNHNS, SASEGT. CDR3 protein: CASRNEDRINEKLFF. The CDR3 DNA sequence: TGTGCCAGCAGGAATGAGGACAGGATTAATGAAAAACTGTTTTTT.